This paragraph covers one T cell receptor (beta chain) sequence. What it binds is unknown. This record comes from a study of cytomegalovirus exposure and HLA in healthy donors. Study-wide background: Out of approximately 170 million T cells, an earlier analysis found roughly 100 million unique TCR beta sequences in total.

PCR was performed using 60 Vbeta and 13 Jbeta primers. Data came from immunoSEQ multiplex PCR; TCRdb stores just in-frame clones and leaves some out. There are some 140,000 clones in the sample; approximately 77% occur only once, and 1.2% to 1.5% lies in the top ten. Study observations and caveats: CMV serostatus was the sole immune exposure data available.

The specimen was PBMCs. The clonotype comes from a woman aged 40 to 50 in good health and CMV-seronegative.

The CDR3 coding sequence is TGTGCCAGTACCCGGGACAGGAACACTGAAGCTTTCTTT. This encodes CASTRDRNTEAFF. The chain combines TRBV19 with TRBJ1-1, with 7 bases fitting TRBD1. V was pared by 7 bases and J by 1 base, with 3 bases of the junction left unmatched. This CDR3 has 13 residues. The germline V gene encodes CDR1 LNHDA and CDR2 SQIVND (reference sequence).